This T cell receptor (beta chain) comes out of a study of early T cells in non-severe SARS-CoV-2 infection. Study in general: Chains stayed unpaired after sequencing of bulk RNA from unsorted whole blood.

The sample holds many counts of this clonotype. Its cognate antigen is unknown. Individual cDNA molecules were tagged with unique molecular identifiers, the study reported. TCRdb itself ran the 5' RACE reads through MiXCR, one entry per CDR3 protein. The table has 20,000 to 25,000 distinct CDR3 sequences, less than 6% seen once. General observations from the study: Using VDJdb, the matching emphasized anti-spike CD8 responses while missing private and CD4 specificities.

Sequenced sample: whole blood. The sequence came from an adult who was a healthcare worker with PCR-confirmed SARS-CoV-2 infection or an uninfected control (not recorded which).

CDR3 sequence reads: CSARDLESPPNEQFF. CDR3 coding DNA: TGCAGTGCTAGAGATCTGGAGAGTCCGCCCAATGAGCAGTTCTTC. This sequence joins TRBV20-1 and TRBJ2-1; D unclear. V was trimmed by 0 bases and J by 6 bases, leaving 15 bases between them. The CDR3 length is 15 residues. The germline CDR1 and CDR2 sequences are DFQATT and SNEGSKA (reference sequence).